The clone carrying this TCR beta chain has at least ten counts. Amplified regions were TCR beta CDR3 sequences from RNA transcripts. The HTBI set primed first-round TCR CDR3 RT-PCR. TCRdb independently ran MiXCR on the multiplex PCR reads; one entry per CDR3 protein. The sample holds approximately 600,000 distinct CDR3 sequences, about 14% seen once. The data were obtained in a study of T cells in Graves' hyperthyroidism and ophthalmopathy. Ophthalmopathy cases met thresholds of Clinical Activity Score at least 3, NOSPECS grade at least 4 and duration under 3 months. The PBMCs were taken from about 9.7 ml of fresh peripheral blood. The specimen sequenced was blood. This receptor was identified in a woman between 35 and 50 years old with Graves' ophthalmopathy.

CDR3 bases: TGTGCCAGCAGTTACTCGACGTCCGGACTGGGTGGCTACACCTTC. The encoded protein is CASSYSTSGLGGYTF. The chain employs TRBV6-5 and TRBJ1-2; D is uncertain. Trimming left V 0 bases short and J 7 bases short, with 15 bases between. Per the germline V gene, CDR1 is MNHEY and CDR2 is SVGAGI. CDR3 size: 15 residues.